The 21 T cell receptor beta chains presented below share a single source sample, sequenced in a study of cytomegalovirus exposure and HLA in healthy donors. PCR involved 60 Vbeta and 13 Jbeta primers. TCRdb's copy holds only in-frame clones and misses some; the assay was immunoSEQ multiplex PCR. The sample records tens of thousands of clones, 75% to 85% being singletons. The source material was PBMCs. These receptors were taken from a man aged 50-60 years in good health and CMV-seropositive.

The gene calls are TRBV27 and TRBJ2-7; D remains unclear. The CDR3 sequence is 14 residues long. Germline loops: CDR1 MNHEY, CDR2 SMNVEV (reference sequence). V lost 0 bases and J lost 2, with 8 bases in between. CDR3 protein: CASSLSYGAYEQYF. In DNA form, the CDR3 reads TGTGCCAGCAGTTTATCATACGGTGCCTACGAGCAGTACTTC.

This rearrangement joins TRBV9 to TRBJ2-1; TRBD2 agrees at 12 bases. V shed 4 bases, J shed 6 bases, and the junction held 8 bases outside the gene matches. CDR1 is SGDLS and CDR2 is YYNGEE in the germline V gene. This CDR3 contains 16 residues. The DNA of the CDR3 is TGTGCCAGCAGCCCCCGAGGACTAGCGGGGTCCAATGAGCAGTTCTTC. Amino acid sequence: CASSPRGLAGSNEQFF.

The chain couples TRBV6-5 to TRBJ2-2; possible D gene TRBD1, 6 bases. This CDR3 is built from 15 residues. The V gene lost 0 bases and the J gene lost 8 bases, with 13 bases spanning the gap. Per the germline V gene, CDR1 is MNHEY and CDR2 is SVGAGI. CDR3 DNA sequence: TGTGCCAGCAGTTACTCTCGGCAGGGGCAGGGGGAGCTGTTTTTT. Translation: CASSYSRQGQGELFF.

J is TRBJ2-3 and V is TRBV28, with 8 bases matching TRBD2. Trimming at V came to 5 bases and at J to 1 base, leaving 5 bases not matched to a gene. The CDR3 runs to 15 residues. Germline V gives CDR1 MDHEN, CDR2 SYDVKM. CDR3 in amino acids: CASSILTSGTDTQYF. In DNA form, the CDR3 reads TGTGCCAGCAGTATTCTGACTAGCGGCACAGATACGCAGTATTTT.

The gene calls are TRBV6-5 and TRBJ2-7; tentative D call: TRBD2 (6 bases). Germline assignment: CDR1 MNHEY and CDR2 SVGAGI. CDR3 length: 14 residues. V gave up 2 bases and J gave up 1 base, with 9 bases separating them. This chain's CDR3 is CASSYGTYSYEQYF. The DNA of the CDR3 is TGTGCCAGCAGTTACGGGACTTATTCCTACGAGCAGTACTTC.

This chain's CDR3 is CASRDRDSNEAFF. The CDR3 DNA follows: TGTGCCAGCAGAGACAGGGACAGCAATGAAGCTTTCTTT. The chain has TRBV6-1 and TRBJ1-1; 7 bases match TRBD1. Germline CDR1 is MNHNS and CDR2 is SASEGT. V was pared by 6 bases and J by 7 bases, with 8 bases of the junction left unmatched. This CDR3 is 13 amino acids long.

This clone was picked up a small number of times. Relative to the germline gene, one junction end is altered; a read error may explain this. The rearrangement joins TRBV6-5 to TRBJ1-2; D is undetermined. Germline-derived CDR1 and CDR2 are MNHEY and SVGAGI. The CDR3 runs 12 residues. Written as DNA, the CDR3 is TGTGCCAGCAGCTACTACAACAGTGGCTACACCTTC. Residues: CASSYYNSGYTF.

In this sample, this clone turned up a few times. The chain has TRBV9 and TRBJ2-1; tentative D call: TRBD2 (7 bases). The length of the CDR3 is 16 residues. V lost 2 bases to trimming and J lost 2 bases, with 14 bases between them. CDR1 and CDR2 (germline): SGDLS, YYNGEE. The CDR3 reads CASSVKGGGTYNEQFF. The DNA of the CDR3 is TGTGCCAGCAGCGTTAAAGGGGGGGGAACCTACAATGAGCAGTTCTTC.

The chain links TRBV7-9 to TRBJ2-3; a possible D gene is TRBD1 (5 bases). V gave up 4 bases and J gave up 2 bases, with 13 bases separating them. Germline V gene lookup returns CDR1 SEHNR and CDR2 FQNEAQ (reference sequence). This CDR3 comprises 15 residues. CDR3 protein: CASSSILGDTDTQYF. The CDR3 region has the DNA TGTGCCAGCAGCTCTATCTTAGGGGACACAGATACGCAGTATTTT.

In this sample, this clone turned up a few times. The chain has TRBV7-9 and TRBJ2-1, with D perhaps matching TRBD2 (6 bases). This CDR3 is 13 amino acids long. The germline V gene encodes CDR1 SEHNR and CDR2 FQNEAQ (reference sequence). Trimming shortened V by 6 bases and J by 4 bases, and 10 bases separated the two germline ends. The CDR3 DNA follows: TGTGCCAGCAGTAACGGGGGTTACAATGAGCAGTTCTTC. Translating it yields CASSNGGYNEQFF.

This clone was observed once. As DNA, the CDR3 is TGTGCCAGCAGTTACAGCCGGGAAGGGCATGGCTACACCTTC. Translation: CASSYSREGHGYTF. J is TRBJ1-2 and V is TRBV6-5; D gene uncertain. The CDR3 is made up of 14 amino acids. V lost 2 bases to trimming and J lost 6 bases, with 13 bases between them. Germline CDR1 reads MNHEY; CDR2 reads SVGAGI.

This clone has just a few counts. The conserved closing phenylalanine or tryptophan is absent in this CDR3, likely reflecting a read error. This chain uses TRBV5-1 with TRBJ2-2; no reliable D call. The CDR3 runs 15 residues. Between the trimmed V and J ends, which lost 9 bases and 3 bases, there was a span of 18 bases. The germline CDR1 and CDR2 sequences are SGHRS and YFSETQ. The CDR3 nucleotides are TGCGCCACCACCACGGTGGGTGACTACACCGGGGAGCTGTTTTTG. Its protein is CATTTVGDYTGELFL.

CDR3 in amino acids: CASSRTGTYEQYF. CDR3 nucleotide sequence: TGTGCCAGCAGTCGGACAGGGACCTACGAGCAGTACTTC. J is TRBJ2-7 and V is TRBV5-6; 8 bases align to TRBD1. Per germline, CDR1 SGHDT and CDR2 YYEEEE. The CDR3 covers 13 residues. J was trimmed by 2 bases and V by 5 bases; bases with no gene match: 3.

Notes on this clone: Since a far larger clone is one base different, this is likely a read error. In the same sample, other DNA sequences code for this CDR3. The chain links TRBV5-8 to TRBJ2-7; no clear D gene. Trimming took off 4 bases at V and 3 bases at J, with 20 bases between the two ends. The CDR3 runs to 16 residues. Looked up from germline, CDR1 is SGHTS and CDR2 is YDEGEE. The CDR3 loop reads CASSQEAGKGYYEQYF. CDR3 nucleotide sequence: TGTGCCAGCAGCCAAGAAGCAGGAAAAGGCTACTACGAGCAGTACTTC.

This chain links TRBV5-4 with TRBJ2-3; 7 bases fit TRBD2. CDR1 SGHNT and CDR2 YYREEE come from the germline V gene (reference sequence). Trimming removed 1 base from V and 6 bases from J; junction bases left unmatched: 5. The CDR3 has 14 residues. The CDR3 DNA reads TGTGCCAGCAGCTTGAATAGCGGGCTGGATACGCAGTATTTT. Residues: CASSLNSGLDTQYF. Full variable domain (missing parts from reference TRBV5-4 and TRBJ2-3): ETGVTQSPTHLIKTRGQQVTLRCSSQSGHNTVSWYQQALGQGPQFIFQYYREEENGRGNFPPRFSGLQFPNYSSELNVNALELDDSALYLCASSLNSGLDTQYFGPGTRLTVL.

This chain connects TRBV2 to TRBJ2-3; D might be TRBD1 (8 bases). The CDR3 is made up of 16 amino acids. Germline values: CDR1 SNHLY, CDR2 FYNNEI. Trimming removed 6 bases at V and 6 bases at J, with 22 bases between. The CDR3 protein is CASSVQGAGASDTQYF. The CDR3 DNA reads TGTGCCAGCAGCGTCCAGGGGGCGGGAGCCTCGGATACGCAGTATTTT.

The V gene is TRBV7-8, the J gene TRBJ2-5; 11 bases agree with TRBD2. Germline V gene sequence: CDR1 SGHVS, CDR2 FQNEAQ. The V segment lost 4 bases and the J segment 5 bases; nucleotides outside the gene matches: 6. CDR3 length: 15 residues. The CDR3 loop reads CASSSSGTSGETQYF. CDR3 DNA: TGTGCCAGCAGCTCCTCCGGGACTAGCGGCGAGACCCAGTACTTC.

The chain recombines TRBV7-3 with TRBJ2-5, with TRBD2 matching 10 bases. The J segment lost 4 bases and the V segment lost 5 bases, leaving 10 bases of the junction unmatched. The CDR3 is 16 amino acids. Germline V gives CDR1 SGHTA, CDR2 FQGTGA. The CDR3 here is CASSQGLARGLETQYF. In nucleotides, the CDR3 is TGTGCCAGCAGCCAGGGACTAGCGAGGGGTCTAGAGACCCAGTACTTC.

This clone was recorded a few times. This chain uses TRBV6-1 with TRBJ1-1; D possibly corresponds to TRBD1 (5 bases). The CDR3 consists of 16 residues. The germline gives CDR1 MNHNS, CDR2 SASEGT. V lost 4 bases to trimming and J lost 2 bases, with 17 bases between them. CDR3 nucleotide sequence: TGTGCCAGCAGTGCGCGGGACGCCCCTGGTAACACTGAAGCTTTCTTT. It translates to CASSARDAPGNTEAFF.

V gene TRBV5-6 combines with J gene TRBJ2-5; TRBD1 is a possible D gene (6 bases). Germline V gene sequence: CDR1 SGHDT, CDR2 YYEEEE. The CDR3 spans 15 residues. The V and J ends lost 4 bases and 5 bases respectively, with 18 bases between them. CDR3 sequence reads: CASSLQGPGQETQYF. The CDR3 DNA sequence: TGTGCCAGCAGCCTACAGGGTCCGGGGCAGGAGACCCAGTACTTC. Looking up the rest from reference TRBV5-6 and TRBJ2-5 gives the full variable domain: DAGVTQSPTHLIKTRGQQVTLRCSPKSGHDTVSWYQQALGQGPQFIFQYYEEEERQRGNFPDRFSGHQFPNYSSELNVNALLLGDSALYLCASSLQGPGQETQYFGPGTRLLVL.

The chain links TRBV9 to TRBJ2-5; 9 bases fit TRBD2. The V and J ends lost 1 base and 5 bases, in that order; junction bases with no gene match: 0. Germline CDR1 reads SGDLS; CDR2 reads YYNGEE. The CDR3 contains 13 residues. Here the CDR3 DNA reads TGTGCCAGCAGCGTAAGCGGGAGGGAGACCCAGTACTTC. Its protein is CASSVSGRETQYF.